These 29 T cell receptor beta chains were sequenced from one sample in a study of blood T cell repertoires in COVID-19. Method: immunoSEQ multiplex PCR; TCRdb's copy keeps in-frame clones and lacks some. The sample gives a few hundred thousand clones, 85% to 90% of which show up once; 1.5% to 2% is in the top ten. Sample: PBMCs or T cells enriched from blood (not recorded which). The receptors were sampled from a woman aged 45-65 years who had recovered from COVID-19.

The genes are TRBV30 and TRBJ1-1; TRBD1 matches at 8 bases. This CDR3 is 15 amino acids long. Germline V gives CDR1 GTSNPN, CDR2 SVGIG (reference sequence). With V trimmed by 2 bases and J by 7 bases, 12 bases remained unmatched. As DNA, the CDR3 is TGTGCCTGGAGTAAAACCCGGGACAGGAATGTTGAAGCTTTCTTT. Its protein product is CAWSKTRDRNVEAFF.

The V gene is TRBV24-1, the J gene TRBJ2-7, with 9 bases lining up with TRBD2. The CDR3 has 16 amino acids. CDR1 is KGHDR and CDR2 is SFDVKD in the germline V gene. V lost 0 bases and J lost 2; bases outside the gene matches: 4. CDR3 in DNA: TGTGCCACCAGTGATTTGAGCGGGGGGCATGCCTACGAGCAGTACTTC. Translation: CATSDLSGGHAYEQYF.

This clone was recorded once. The CDR3 region is CASSLGGDEQYF. CDR3 sequence (DNA): TGTGCCAGCAGCTTAGGGGGGGACGAGCAGTACTTC. This chain joins TRBV5-5 and TRBJ2-7; tentative D call: TRBD2 (7 bases). CDR1 is SGHKS and CDR2 is YYEKEE in the germline V gene (reference sequence). Deletions cut 2 bases from V and 5 bases from J, with 8 bases between. CDR3 length equals 12 residues.

This sequence joins TRBV27 and TRBJ1-4; D might be TRBD1 (6 bases). Trimming took off 5 bases at V and 11 bases at J, with 21 bases between the two ends. CDR1 and CDR2 from the germline V gene are MNHEY and SMNVEV (reference sequence). The CDR3 contains 15 residues. CDR3 DNA: TGTGCCAGCAGTCCACCAGGCCGGACAGATCGGAAACTGTTTTTT. Translated: CASSPPGRTDRKLFF.

CDR3 in amino acids: CASSTGTQDGYTF. DNA of the CDR3: TGTGCCAGCAGTACCGGGACACAAGATGGCTACACCTTC. This sequence joins TRBV12-3 or TRBV12-4 and TRBJ1-2, with TRBD1 as a possible D gene (6 bases). V dropped 5 bases and J dropped 6 bases, with 13 bases sitting between them. This CDR3 is 13 amino acids long.

This chain joins TRBV9 and TRBJ1-2; TRBD1 matches 7 bases. CDR1 is SGDLS, CDR2 YYNGEE, per germline. The CDR3 has 15 amino acids. V lost 5 bases, J lost 8 bases, and 15 bases stayed unmatched. The CDR3 is CASRNQISGGWGYTF. CDR3 nucleotide sequence: TGTGCCAGCAGAAATCAGATATCAGGGGGTTGGGGCTACACCTTC.

The chain joins TRBV9 to TRBJ1-1; 8 positions match TRBD1. This CDR3 spans 15 amino acids. The germline V gene has CDR1 SGDLS and CDR2 YYNGEE. V was clipped by 2 bases and J by 1 base; unmatched bases: 4. The CDR3 nucleotides are TGTGCCAGCAGCGTCGGCGGGACAGGGAACACTGAAGCTTTCTTT. Translation gives CASSVGGTGNTEAFF.

The CDR3 region is CSDEGGSYEQYF. The CDR3 bases are TGTTCCGATGAGGGGGGGTCCTACGAGCAGTACTTC. This sequence joins TRBV5-5 and TRBJ2-7, with D perhaps matching TRBD2 (7 bases). The germline V gene has CDR1 SGHKS and CDR2 YYEKEE (reference sequence). The CDR3 is 12 residues long.

Only one count was recorded for this clone. The chain uses TRBV4-1 and TRBJ2-7; a possible D gene is TRBD1 (6 bases). The CDR3 contains 17 residues. V was pared by 1 base and J by 4 bases, with 20 bases between. CDR1 is MGHRA, CDR2 YSYEKL, per germline. CDR3 DNA sequence: TGCGCCAGCAGCCAAGGGGGGCAGGGCAACCTCCCATACGAGCAGTACTTC. It encodes CASSQGGQGNLPYEQYF.

The rearrangement uses TRBV4-1 and TRBJ1-4; D is perhaps TRBD1 (5 bases). Per germline, CDR1 MGHRA and CDR2 YSYEKL. CDR3 length: 14 amino acids. The V end lost 4 bases, the J end lost 8 bases, and 14 bases lay between the germline ends. The CDR3 loop reads CASSLLRGSEKLFF. The CDR3 DNA sequence: TGCGCCAGCAGCCTCCTCCGGGGGAGCGAAAAACTGTTTTTT.

V is TRBV6-5 and J is TRBJ1-3; D is unclear. Trimming removed 8 bases from V and 2 bases from J, with 10 bases in between. The CDR3 is 13 amino acids. Germline-derived CDR1 and CDR2 are MNHEY and SVGAGI. The CDR3 loop reads CASLLTAGNTIYF. The CDR3 coding sequence is TGTGCCAGCTTGCTAACGGCTGGAAACACCATATATTTT.

A remark on this clone: Its ends do not fully match the called genes, so a read error is possible. The chain uses TRBV11-2 and TRBJ2-1, with a possible D match to TRBD2 (7 bases). The germline CDR1 and CDR2 sequences are SGHAT and FQNNGV. The CDR3 is 13 residues long. The CDR3 coding sequence is TGTGCCAGCAGCTTAGATCGGGGGCGGGAGCTAATCTTC. It translates to CASSLDRGRELIF.

V and J are TRBV30 and TRBJ1-2; 7 positions match TRBD1. This CDR3 spans 13 amino acids. CDR1 and CDR2 (germline): GTSNPN, SVGIG (reference sequence). The V segment lost 0 bases and the J segment 8 bases; nucleotides outside the gene matches: 6. The CDR3: CAWSVKGARGYTF. DNA of the CDR3: TGTGCCTGGAGTGTGAAGGGGGCTCGGGGCTACACCTTC. The variable domain in full, completed from reference TRBV30 and TRBJ1-2, reads SQTIHQWPATLVQPVGSPLSLECTVEGTSNPNLYWYRQAAGRGLQLLFYSVGIGQISSEVPQNLSASRPQDRQFILSSKKLLLSDSGFYLCAWSVKGARGYTFGSGTRLTVV.

This clone was picked up one time. V usage is TRBV12-3 or TRBV12-4 and J usage is TRBJ2-1; 7 nucleotides agree with TRBD1. The CDR3 length is 11 residues. V lost 6 bases to trimming and J lost 15 bases; unmatched junction nucleotides: 8. The CDR3, as DNA: TGTGCCAGCAGACACCGGGACAGATCGTTCTTC. It specifies CASRHRDRSFF.

The chain carries TRBV7-2 and TRBJ1-2, with 9 bases identical to TRBD1. V trimming: 1 base; J trimming: 5 bases; junction bases outside the gene matches: 8. The CDR3 extends over 16 amino acids. Germline V gives CDR1 SGHTA, CDR2 FQGNSA. The CDR3 region has the DNA TGTGCCAGCAGCTTAGGAGGGACAGGGAATGGGTATGGCTACACCTTC. This sequence encodes CASSLGGTGNGYGYTF.

J is TRBJ1-1 and V is TRBV5-1; the match to TRBD1 covers 8 bases. The CDR3 loop spans 13 amino acids. Germline CDR1 SGHRS, CDR2 YFSETQ. Losses at the gene ends were 0 bases for V and 5 bases for J; bases not matched to a gene: 0. The DNA of the CDR3 is TGCGCCAGCAGCTTGGGGGACAGGACTGAAGCTTTCTTT. This translates into CASSLGDRTEAFF.

This clone has just a few counts. This chain uses TRBV15 with TRBJ1-2; 7 nucleotides agree with TRBD1. Germline V lookup: CDR1 LNHNV, CDR2 YYDKDF (reference sequence). The CDR3 sequence is 14 residues long. V lost 7 bases and J lost 2; bases outside the gene matches: 7. The chain's CDR3 is CATNNPGQNYGYTF. CDR3 DNA: TGTGCCACCAATAACCCGGGACAGAACTATGGCTACACCTTC.

This clone was seen just once. At one of its ends the junction is not consistent with the germline gene, which may arise from a read error. The chain uses TRBV5-1 and TRBJ2-1, with TRBD2 as a possible D gene (5 bases). The CDR3 is made up of 10 amino acids. Germline CDR1 SGHRS, CDR2 YFSETQ. CDR3 loop: CASTPGTRLF. CDR3 bases: TGCGCCAGCACGCCGGGAACTAGACTCTTC.

This sequence joins TRBV7-6 and TRBJ1-1; D unresolved. V gave up 5 bases and J gave up 1 base, with 11 bases separating them. The CDR3 runs to 14 residues. Germline V gene sequence: CDR1 SGHVS, CDR2 FNYEAQ. The CDR3 nucleotides are TGTGCCAGCAGCCATCCTCTAAGGAACACTGAAGCTTTCTTT. It translates to CASSHPLRNTEAFF.

This chain uses TRBV18 with TRBJ1-2, with a possible D match to TRBD1 (6 bases). Looked up from germline, CDR1 is KGHSH and CDR2 is LQKENI. The V and J ends lost 5 bases and 5 bases respectively, with 15 bases between them. This CDR3 contains 14 residues. The CDR3, as DNA: TGTGCCAGCTCAGCTGACGACAGGATATATGGCTACACCTTC. It yields the protein CASSADDRIYGYTF.

This clone was seen only once. This chain connects TRBV11-2 to TRBJ1-5, with D perhaps matching TRBD1 (5 bases). The CDR3 runs 14 residues. Germline V lookup: CDR1 SGHAT, CDR2 FQNNGV. With 4 bases removed from V and 0 bases from J, the gap between germline ends came to 7 bases. CDR3 nucleotide sequence: TGTGCCAGCAGCTACGGGGGTAGCAATCAGCCCCAGCATTTT. Protein product: CASSYGGSNQPQHF.

The CDR3 DNA reads as TGCAGCGTGGAACTAGCGCTAACCCCCTACGAGCAGTACTTC. It yields the protein CSVELALTPYEQYF. The chain links TRBV29-1 to TRBJ2-7; 7 positions agree with TRBD2. The CDR3 is 14 amino acids. Trimming cost V 6 bases and J 2 bases; bases outside gene matches: 10. Germline CDR1 and CDR2: SQVTM and ANQGSEA.

This chain connects TRBV27 to TRBJ2-7; 8 nucleotides match TRBD1. CDR3 length: 13 residues. CDR1 and CDR2 (germline): MNHEY, SMNVEV (reference sequence). The ends lost 8 bases at V and 2 bases at J; junction bases unmatched: 5. The DNA of the CDR3 is TGTGCCAGCGCCCGGGACAGGACCTACGAGCAGTACTTC. Translation gives CASARDRTYEQYF.

This chain links TRBV9 with TRBJ1-6; D is undetermined. This CDR3 has 14 amino acids. V was clipped by 4 bases and J by 9 bases, with 14 bases between them. Looked up from germline, CDR1 is SGDLS and CDR2 is YYNGEE. DNA of the CDR3: TGTGCCAGCAGCAGCCGAGGCGGCAGTTCACCCCTCCACTTT. Translated: CASSSRGGSSPLHF.

This clone has just a few counts. The same CDR3 also results from other DNA sequences found in this sample. V gene TRBV7-6 combines with J gene TRBJ2-7, with 8 nucleotides matching TRBD1. Germline V gives CDR1 SGHVS, CDR2 FNYEAQ. CDR3 length equals 13 residues. The ends lost 5 bases at V and 3 bases at J; junction bases unmatched: 3. In DNA, the CDR3 is TGTGCCAGCAGCCTAGGGACAGGCTACGAGCAGTACTTC. This gives the protein CASSLGTGYEQYF.

The chain has TRBV7-3 and TRBJ2-1, with TRBD2 matching 7 bases. The V gene's germline CDR1 is SGHTA and CDR2 FQGTGA. This CDR3 comprises 14 residues. V shed 3 bases, J shed 9 bases, and the junction held 8 bases outside the gene matches. The DNA for the CDR3 is TGTGCCAGCAGCTTCGGACTAGGGATGACTGAGCAGTTCTTC. Protein product: CASSFGLGMTEQFF.

The V and J genes are TRBV10-1 and TRBJ2-1; 8 bases are a match to TRBD1. Germline V gives CDR1 WNHNN, CDR2 SYGVQD (reference sequence). V was clipped by 5 bases and J by 10 bases; unmatched bases: 4. The CDR3 sequence is 12 residues long. CDR3 amino acids: CASSTGGKEQFF. CDR3 DNA: TGCGCCAGCAGTACAGGGGGTAAGGAGCAGTTCTTC.

The chain couples TRBV6-4 to TRBJ2-1; D might be TRBD2 (6 bases). V gave up 2 bases and J gave up 7 bases, with 12 bases separating them. The CDR3 totals 14 residues. Germline V gene sequence: CDR1 MRHNA, CDR2 SNTAGT. In DNA, the CDR3 is TGTGCCAGCAGTGACCCCGGGAGATCGAATGAGCAGTTCTTC. Translating it yields CASSDPGRSNEQFF.

This clone turned up a few times. V gene TRBV6-5 combines with J gene TRBJ1-2; 10 bases match TRBD1. This CDR3 spans 15 amino acids. J was trimmed by 7 bases and V by 8 bases; bases with no gene match: 13. Germline CDR1 MNHEY, CDR2 SVGAGI. Here the CDR3 reads CASLLTGTGVSGYTF. CDR3 DNA sequence: TGTGCCAGCCTTCTAACCGGGACAGGGGTTTCTGGCTACACCTTC.